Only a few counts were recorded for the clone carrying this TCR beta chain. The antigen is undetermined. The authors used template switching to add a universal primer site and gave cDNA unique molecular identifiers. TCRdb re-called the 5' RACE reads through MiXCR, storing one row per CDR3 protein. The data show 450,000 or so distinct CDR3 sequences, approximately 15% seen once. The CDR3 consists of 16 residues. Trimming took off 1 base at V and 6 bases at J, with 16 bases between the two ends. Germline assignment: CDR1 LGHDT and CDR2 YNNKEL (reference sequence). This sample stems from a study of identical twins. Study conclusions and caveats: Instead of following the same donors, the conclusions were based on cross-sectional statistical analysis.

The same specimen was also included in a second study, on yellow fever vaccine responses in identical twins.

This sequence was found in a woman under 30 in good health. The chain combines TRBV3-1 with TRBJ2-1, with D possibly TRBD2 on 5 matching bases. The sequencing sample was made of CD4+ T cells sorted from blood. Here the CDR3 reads CASSQGFGPEGNEQFF. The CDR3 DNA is TGTGCCAGCAGCCAAGGATTCGGACCCGAGGGCAATGAGCAGTTCTTC.